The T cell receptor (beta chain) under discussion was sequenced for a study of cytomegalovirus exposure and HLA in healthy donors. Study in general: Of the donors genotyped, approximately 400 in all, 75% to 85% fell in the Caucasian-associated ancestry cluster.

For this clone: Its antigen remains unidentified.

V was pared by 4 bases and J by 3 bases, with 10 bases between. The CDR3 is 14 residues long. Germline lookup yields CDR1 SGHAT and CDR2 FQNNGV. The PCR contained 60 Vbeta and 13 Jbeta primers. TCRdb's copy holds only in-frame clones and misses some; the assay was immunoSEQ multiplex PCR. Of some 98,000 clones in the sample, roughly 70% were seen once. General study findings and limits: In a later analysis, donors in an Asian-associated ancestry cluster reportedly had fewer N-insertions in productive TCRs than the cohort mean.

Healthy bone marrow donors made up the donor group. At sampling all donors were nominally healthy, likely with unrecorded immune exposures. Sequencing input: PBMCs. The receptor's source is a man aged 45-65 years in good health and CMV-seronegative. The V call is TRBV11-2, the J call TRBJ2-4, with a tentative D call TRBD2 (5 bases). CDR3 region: CASSSGDFKNIQYF. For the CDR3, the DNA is TGTGCCAGCAGCTCCGGGGATTTCAAAAACATTCAGTACTTC.